This is a list of T cell receptor beta chains from one sample in a study of cytomegalovirus exposure and HLA in healthy donors. Assay: immunoSEQ multiplex PCR; the TCRdb copy retains only in-frame clones and omits some. Altogether more than 130,000 clones are present, over 60% being singletons, with the ten largest covering around 6.8%. The sequenced material came from PBMCs. All receptors derive from a man between 40 and 49 years old in good health and CMV-seropositive. The CDR3 runs from the conserved cysteine through the conserved F or W. D genes are given only for firm matches. Size is omitted from some rows. Given values are once, few, many or a class for expanded clones.

TRBJ1-2 few TRBD1 TRBV19 TGTGCCAGTAGTATTCAGGGGGATGGCTACACCTTC CASSIQGDGYTF
TRBJ1-2 - TRBD1 TRBV6-4 TGTGCCAGCAGTATTGAGACAGGGAATTATGGCTACACCTTC CASSIETGNYGYTF
TRBJ1-2 once - TRBV5-1 TGCGCCAGCAGCTTGTTAGTCAACTATGGCTACACCTTC CASSLLVNYGYTF
TRBJ1-4 - TRBD1 TRBV5-4 TGTGCCAGCAGCGACAGGGGTGAGGCGTCTGAAAAACTGTTTTTT CASSDRGEASEKLFF
TRBJ2-5 - TRBD2 TRBV5-1 TGCGCCAGCAGCTCACTTACTAGCGGGAGAGAGACCCAGTACTTC CASSSLTSGRETQYF
TRBJ1-2 - TRBD1 TRBV4-1 TGCGCCAGCAGCCAGTGGCCAGGGGGTGGCTACACCTTC CASSQWPGGGYTF
TRBJ2-1 - TRBD1 TRBV5-1 TGCGCCAGCAATCCGACAGGGGGCAATGAGCAGTTCTTC CASNPTGGNEQFF
TRBJ1-2 - - TRBV10-3 TGTGCCATCAGTGAAATGGCAGGCAGAACTAACTATGGCTACACCTTC CAISEMAGRTNYGYTF
TRBJ2-5 - TRBD2 TRBV6-5 TGTGCCAGCCGTCTAGCGGGGGAAGAGACCCAGTACTTC CASRLAGEETQYF
TRBJ1-4 few - TRBV4-3 TGCGCCAGCAGCCAAGGTGGTTTCGGACTTCCTGAAAAACTGTTTTTT CASSQGGFGLPEKLFF
TRBJ1-1 once - TRBV5-6 TGTGCCAGCAGCTCACCCAGGGGACGGAACACTGAAGCTTTCTTT CASSSPRGRNTEAFF
TRBJ1-1 - TRBD1 TRBV4-3 TGCGCCAGCAGCCAAGATTGGGGACAGGGTTTTGTTGAAGCTTTCTTT CASSQDWGQGFVEAFF
TRBJ1-2 - TRBD1 TRBV27 TGTGCCAGCAGTTTGTCCCACTGGACAGGGGTGAATTATGGCTACACCTTC CASSLSHWTGVNYGYTF
TRBJ1-2 - - TRBV10-2 TGCGCCAGCAGTGATAAAATAAGGGGGGGCTACACCTTC CASSDKIRGGYTF
TRBJ1-3 few - TRBV10-2 TGCGCCAGCAGGTCGGAGGCGGCTGGAAACACCATATATTTT CASRSEAAGNTIYF
TRBJ1-1 - - TRBV6-6 TGTGCCAGCAGTTACACAAGCAGGGCTGTCGGCACTGAAGCTTTCTTT CASSYTSRAVGTEAFF
TRBJ1-1 few TRBD1 TRBV28 TGTGCCAGCAGTACAGGGGGTATGGCTTTCTTT CASSTGGMAFF
TRBJ2-7 - - TRBV2 TGTGCCAGCAGTGGGGAGACCTTGAGAAGGGTCGACGAGCAGTACTTC CASSGETLRRVDEQYF
TRBJ1-3 - - TRBV7-2 TGTGCCAGCAGCTCCAGGGTCTCTGGAAACACCATATATTTT CASSSRVSGNTIYF
TRBJ1-2 few TRBD1 TRBV5-1 TGCGCCAGCAGCTTGGAGGGACAGGGTGATGGCTACACCTTC CASSLEGQGDGYTF
TRBJ1-1 - - TRBV6-5 TGTGCCAGCAGTTACTCGGGGGGGAGCGCTGAAGCTTTCTTT CASSYSGGSAEAFF
TRBJ1-2 - TRBD1 TRBV28 TGTGCCAGCAGCGAAGGGACAGGGCTTGGCTACACCTTC CASSEGTGLGYTF
TRBJ2-7 - - TRBV6-5 TGTGCCAGCAGCCCCGTACGGGTCAAACGGGAGCAGTACTTC CASSPVRVKREQYF
TRBJ1-2 - TRBD1 TRBV6-5 TGTGCCAGCAGTTACCAGGACAGGAGTTTTAGCTACACCTTC CASSYQDRSFSYTF
TRBJ2-4 - - TRBV7-9 TGTGCCAGCAGCTTAGAGTCATCTGGGGGGAAAAACATTCAGTACTTC CASSLESSGGKNIQYF
TRBJ1-5 - TRBD1 TRBV6-1 TGTGCCAGCAGCTCGACAGGGGCGAATCAGCCCCAGCATTTT CASSSTGANQPQHF
TRBJ1-2 few - TRBV5-1 TGCGCCAGCAGCTCCGGGTCTCGGGTTGGCTATGGCTACACCTTC CASSSGSRVGYGYTF
TRBJ1-1 - - TRBV5-5 TGTGCCAGCAGCTTGGCCGGGGACATAGGAGCTTTCTTT CASSLAGDIGAFF
TRBJ2-5 once - TRBV6-4 TGTGCCAGCAGTGACTCGCCCGAAACACAAGAGACCCAGTACTTC CASSDSPETQETQYF
TRBJ2-7 once TRBD2 TRBV15 TGTGCCACCAGCAGGCCTCCGGGTGGGGGGGATACCTACGAGCAGTACTTC CATSRPPGGGDTYEQYF
TRBJ1-1 - - TRBV19 TGTGCCAGTAGCAGGGGCAGAAACACTGAAGCTTTCTTT CASSRGRNTEAFF
TRBJ2-2 once - TRBV6-6 TGTGCCAGCAGTTACTCGACCGGGGGCGGGGAGCTGTTTTTT CASSYSTGGGELFF
TRBJ1-2 - - TRBV9 TGTGCCAGCAGCCTATCCAGGAGGAAGGGGGAAAATGGCTACACCTTC CASSLSRRKGENGYTF
TRBJ1-4 - TRBD1 TRBV4-2 TGTGCCAGCAGCCCCCTTCAGGGGGCGAATGAAAAACTGTTTTTT CASSPLQGANEKLFF
TRBJ2-6 - - TRBV27 TGTGCCACCCGTCTCTCTGGGGCCAACGTCCTGACTTTC CATRLSGANVLTF
TRBJ2-3 - TRBD2 TRBV6-7 TGTGCCAGCAGTAGCCCTTCGGCTAGCGGAGACACAGATACGCAGTATTTT CASSSPSASGDTDTQYF
TRBJ2-7 - TRBD1 TRBV6-1 TGTGCAGCCTCCCGGGACAGGGGGGTCTACGAGCAGTACTTC CAASRDRGVYEQYF
TRBJ2-3 - TRBD2 TRBV5-6 TGTGCCAGCAGCTTGGCCGGGACTAGCGAAGATACGCAGTATTTT CASSLAGTSEDTQYF
TRBJ1-4 - - TRBV29-1 TGCAGCGTTGGAGACACCCTACAGGCCTTGGGATCTAATGAAAAACTGTTTTTT CSVGDTLQALGSNEKLFF
TRBJ1-3 few - TRBV10-2 TGCGCCAGCAGTGAGTTCGGGAGACAAGACACCATATATTTT CASSEFGRQDTIYF
TRBJ2-7 - - TRBV7-9 TGTGCCAGCAGCTTTAACTACGAGCAGTACTTC CASSFNYEQYF
TRBJ2-3 few - TRBV7-2 TGTGCCAGCAGCCACCCCGGGGTAAATACGCAGTATTTT CASSHPGVNTQYF
TRBJ2-7 - - TRBV5-1 TGCGCCAGCAGCTCAGACGGGGTAAGGACCTACGAGCAGTACTTC CASSSDGVRTYEQYF
TRBJ2-1 - TRBD2 TRBV6-1 TGTGCCAGCGGGGGGGGAGCCTACAATGAGCAGTTCTTC CASGGGAYNEQFF
TRBJ2-2 - TRBD1 TRBV5-1 TGCGCCAGCAGCTGGGACAGCACCGGGGAGCTGTTTTTT CASSWDSTGELFF
TRBJ2-7 - - TRBV5-4 TGTGCCAGCAGCTTGGGTCGGGGGGCGCAGGGCTACGAGCAGTACTTC CASSLGRGAQGYEQYF
TRBJ1-2 - - TRBV6-6 TGTGCCAGCAGCACGGCGGCAGGGGTAGGTGGCTACACCTTC CASSTAAGVGGYTF
TRBJ1-5 - - TRBV19 TGTGCCGCGGATCAGGGGATAGGGTTGCCCCAGCATTTT CAADQGIGLPQHF
TRBJ2-1 - TRBD2 TRBV5-1 TGCGCCAGCACCGTATCCGCGGGAGTTGGCACTGAGCAGTTCTTC CASTVSAGVGTEQFF
TRBJ2-7 - TRBD2 TRBV29-1 TGCAGCGTGGGACTAGCCCATATCGGCGAGCAGTACTTC CSVGLAHIGEQYF
TRBJ1-2 once TRBD1 TRBV5-1 TGCGCCAGCAGCTTCGGGGGACAGGGGCAAGCCTATGGCTACACCTTC CASSFGGQGQAYGYTF
TRBJ1-5 - TRBD1 TRBV5-5 TGTGCCAGCAGCCTCACTCCGACAGGGTGGAATCAGCCCCAGCATTTT CASSLTPTGWNQPQHF